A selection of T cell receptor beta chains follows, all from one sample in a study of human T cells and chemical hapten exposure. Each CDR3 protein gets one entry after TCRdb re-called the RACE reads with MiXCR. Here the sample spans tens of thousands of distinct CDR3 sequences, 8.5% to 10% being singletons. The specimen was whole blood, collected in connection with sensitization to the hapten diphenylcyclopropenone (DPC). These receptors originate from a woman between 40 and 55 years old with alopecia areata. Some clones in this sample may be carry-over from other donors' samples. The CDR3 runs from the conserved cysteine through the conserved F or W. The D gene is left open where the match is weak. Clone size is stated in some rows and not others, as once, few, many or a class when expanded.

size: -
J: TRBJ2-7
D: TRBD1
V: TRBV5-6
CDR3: CASSLSPGGFAEQYF
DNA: TGTGCCAGCAGCTTGTCCCCAGGGGGCTTCGCCGAGCAGTACTTC

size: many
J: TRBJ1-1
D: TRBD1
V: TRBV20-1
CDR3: CSARTGGPTEAFF
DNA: TGCAGTGCAAGGACAGGGGGCCCAACTGAAGCTTTCTTT

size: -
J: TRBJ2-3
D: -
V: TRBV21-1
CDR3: CASSKALCGGYTQYF
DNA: TGTGCCAGCAGCAAAGCGCTTTGTGGGGGGTATACGCAGTATTTT

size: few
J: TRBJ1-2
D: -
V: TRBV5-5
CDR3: CASSLGRTSSGYTF
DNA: TGTGCCAGCAGCTTGGGACGGACATCATCTGGCTACACCTTC

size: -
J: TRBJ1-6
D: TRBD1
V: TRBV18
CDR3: CASSRDRDNSPLHF
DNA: TGTGCCAGCTCACGGGACAGGGATAATTCACCCCTCCACTTT

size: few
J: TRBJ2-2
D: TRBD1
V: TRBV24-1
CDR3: CATNRGPNTGELFF
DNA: TGTGCCACTAACAGGGGGCCGAACACCGGGGAGCTGTTTTTT

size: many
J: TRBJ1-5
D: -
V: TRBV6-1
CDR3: CASRGSPGNQPQHF
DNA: TGTGCCAGCAGGGGGAGTCCGGGCAATCAGCCCCAGCATTTT

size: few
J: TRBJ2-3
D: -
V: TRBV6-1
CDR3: CASSDVGLGTDTQYF
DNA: TGTGCCAGCAGTGACGTTGGACTCGGCACAGATACGCAGTATTTT

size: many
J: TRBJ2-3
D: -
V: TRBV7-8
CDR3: CASSLRGKSTDTQYF
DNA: TGTGCCAGCAGCTTAAGAGGGAAAAGCACAGATACGCAGTATTTT

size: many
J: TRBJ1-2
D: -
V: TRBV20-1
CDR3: CSARKGGSEGGYTF
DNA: TGCAGTGCTAGGAAGGGGGGTAGCGAGGGAGGCTACACCTTC

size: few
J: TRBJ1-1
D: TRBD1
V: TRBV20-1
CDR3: CSAGGTGNQKAFF
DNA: TGCAGTGCGGGGGGGACAGGAAATCAAAAAGCTTTCTTT

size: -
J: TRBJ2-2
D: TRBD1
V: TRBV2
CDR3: CASGEHYGTGLYSNTGELFF
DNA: TGTGCCAGTGGGGAACACTATGGGACAGGGCTTTATTCGAACACCGGGGAGCTGTTTTTT

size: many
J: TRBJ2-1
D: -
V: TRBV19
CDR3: CASSIIRSSYNEQFF
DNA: TGTGCCAGTAGTATTATAAGGAGCTCCTACAATGAGCAGTTCTTC